Given below is one T cell receptor beta chain in context. Its specificity is unknown. Trimming removed 1 base at V and 3 bases at J, with 10 bases between. Germline V CDR1 and CDR2: SGHRS, YFSETQ. The CDR3 is 14 residues long. Sequencing used immunoSEQ multiplex PCR; TCRdb keeps in-frame clones, though not all of them. Altogether over 8,500 clones are present, around four fifths being singletons, with the ten largest covering more than 0.7%. This specimen belongs to a study of follicular helper T cells after annual influenza vaccination. Study at large: Across the 2013-2014, 2014-2015 and 2015-2016 vaccination seasons, some subjects were resampled.

Study outcomes and limitations: Just roughly 9.5-20% of cells analyzed had recovered productive TCRB sequences.

The chain employs TRBV5-1 and TRBJ2-5; D gene uncertain. This receptor was taken from an adult who received the influenza vaccine. The starting material was CXCR5- memory CD4+ T cells sorted from blood, obtained 6 weeks after influenza vaccination. CDR3 protein: CASSLFSRKETQYF. The CDR3 DNA reads as TGCGCCAGCAGCTTGTTCAGCCGCAAAGAGACCCAGTACTTC. Together with reference TRBV5-1 and TRBJ2-5, the CDR3 gives the full variable domain: KAGVTQTPRYLIKTRGQQVTLSCSPISGHRSVSWYQQTPGQGLQFLFEYFSETQRNKGNFPGRFSGRQFSNSRSEMNVSTLELGDSALYLCASSLFSRKETQYFGPGTRLLVL.